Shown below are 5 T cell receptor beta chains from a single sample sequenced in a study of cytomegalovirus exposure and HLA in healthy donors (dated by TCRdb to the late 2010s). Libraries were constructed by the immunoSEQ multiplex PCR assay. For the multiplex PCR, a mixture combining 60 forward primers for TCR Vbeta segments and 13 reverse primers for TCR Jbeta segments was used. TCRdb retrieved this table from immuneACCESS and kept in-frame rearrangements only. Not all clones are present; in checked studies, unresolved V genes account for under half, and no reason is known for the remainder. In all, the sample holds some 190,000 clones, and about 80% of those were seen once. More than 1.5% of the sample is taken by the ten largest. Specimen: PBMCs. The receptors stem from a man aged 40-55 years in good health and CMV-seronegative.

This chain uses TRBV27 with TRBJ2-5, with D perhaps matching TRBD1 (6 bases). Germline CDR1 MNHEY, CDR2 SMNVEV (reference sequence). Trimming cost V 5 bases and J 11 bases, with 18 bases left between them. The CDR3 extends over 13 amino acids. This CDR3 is CASSPTRQVKQYF. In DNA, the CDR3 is TGTGCCAGCAGTCCTACCCGACAGGTTAAGCAGTACTTC.

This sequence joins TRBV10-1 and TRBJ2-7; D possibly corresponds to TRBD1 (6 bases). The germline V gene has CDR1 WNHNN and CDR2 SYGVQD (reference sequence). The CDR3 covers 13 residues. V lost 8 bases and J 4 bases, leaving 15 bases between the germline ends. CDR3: CASSWGRGYEQYF. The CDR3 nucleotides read TGCGCCAGCTCGTGGGGCAGGGGTTACGAGCAGTACTTC.

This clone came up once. This CDR3 reads CASSQGTGSPYGYTF. The DNA for the CDR3 is TGTGCCAGCAGCCAAGGGACAGGCTCTCCATATGGCTACACCTTC. The chain uses TRBV4-2 and TRBJ1-2; TRBD1 aligns across 7 bases. The CDR3 covers 15 residues. Trimming took 1 base from V and 5 from J; bases not matched to a gene: 7. Per the germline V gene, CDR1 is LGHNA and CDR2 is YNFKEQ.

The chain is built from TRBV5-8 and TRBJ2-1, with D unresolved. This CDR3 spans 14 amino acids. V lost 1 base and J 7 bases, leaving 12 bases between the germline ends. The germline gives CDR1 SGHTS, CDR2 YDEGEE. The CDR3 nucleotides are TGTGCCAGCAGCTTGCTGTATCCGAGTAATGAGCAGTTCTTC. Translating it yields CASSLLYPSNEQFF.

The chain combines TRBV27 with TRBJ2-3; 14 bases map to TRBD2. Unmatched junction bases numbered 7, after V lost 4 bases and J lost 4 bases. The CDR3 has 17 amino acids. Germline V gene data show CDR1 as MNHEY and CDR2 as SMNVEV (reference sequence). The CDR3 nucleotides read TGTGCCAGCAGTTCGGGACTAGCGGGAGCTCCGGCAGATACGCAGTATTTT. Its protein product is CASSSGLAGAPADTQYF.